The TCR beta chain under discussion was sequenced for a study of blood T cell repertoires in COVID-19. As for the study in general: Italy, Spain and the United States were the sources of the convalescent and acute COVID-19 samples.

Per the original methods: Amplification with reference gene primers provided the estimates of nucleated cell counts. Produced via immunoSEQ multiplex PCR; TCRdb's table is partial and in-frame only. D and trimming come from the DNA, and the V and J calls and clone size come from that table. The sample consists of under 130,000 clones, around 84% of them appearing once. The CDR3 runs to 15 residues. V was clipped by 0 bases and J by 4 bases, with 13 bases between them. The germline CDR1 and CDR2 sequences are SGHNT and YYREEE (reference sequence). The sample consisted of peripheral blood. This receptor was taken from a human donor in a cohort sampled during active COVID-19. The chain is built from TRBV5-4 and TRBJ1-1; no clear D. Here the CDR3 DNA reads TGTGCCAGCAGCTTGGAAAGTTCTGGCCTCACTGAAGCTTTCTTT. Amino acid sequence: CASSLESSGLTEAFF.